A selection of T cell receptor beta chains follows, all from one sample in a study of T cells in Graves' hyperthyroidism and ophthalmopathy. TCRdb re-analysed the multiplex PCR reads in MiXCR, keeping a single row per CDR3 protein. This repertoire shows approximately 700,000 distinct CDR3 sequences, roughly 45% found once; its top ten account for less than 9%. Sample: peripheral blood or thyroid tissue (not recorded which). The receptors were gathered from an adult man with Graves' disease, either hyperthyroidism or ophthalmopathy (not recorded which). Each CDR3 is given with its conserved first and last residue. The D gene is left open where the match is weak. The size entry is marked missing in some rows and otherwise reads once, few, many or a size class.

V,D,J,size,CDR3,DNA
TRBV7-9,TRBD1,TRBJ1-4,.,CASSSYRGVNTEKLFF,TGTGCCAGCAGCTCCTACAGGGGCGTGAACACTGAAAAACTGTTTTTT
TRBV14,.,TRBJ1-5,.,CASSQDSVGQPQHF,TGTGCCAGCAGCCAAGATTCCGTAGGCCAGCCCCAGCATTTT
TRBV7-9,TRBD1,TRBJ1-1,.,CASSPFRGVQNTEAFF,TGTGCCAGCAGCCCATTCAGGGGGGTGCAGAACACTGAAGCTTTCTTT
TRBV10-3,TRBD2,TRBJ2-7,many,CAIRTSGDYEQYF,TGTGCCATCAGGACTAGCGGTGACTACGAGCAGTACTTC
TRBV12-3/TRBV12-4,.,TRBJ1-4,.,CASFLAGALGEKLFF,TGTGCCAGCTTCTTAGCCGGTGCCTTGGGTGAAAAACTGTTTTTT
TRBV25-1,.,TRBJ2-7,.,CASSDSGRQGSHEQYF,TGTGCCAGCAGTGACTCCGGGCGGCAGGGGAGCCACGAGCAGTACTTC
TRBV19,TRBD2,TRBJ2-7,few,CAAGTSGISYEQYF,TGTGCCGCCGGGACTAGCGGGATCTCCTACGAGCAGTACTTC
TRBV12-5,TRBD1,TRBJ1-4,few,CASGSTGQGVTNEKLFF,TGTGCTAGTGGTTCAACCGGACAGGGTGTAACTAATGAAAAACTGTTTTTT
TRBV15,.,TRBJ1-5,.,CATSSDLRGQPQHF,TGTGCCACCAGCAGTGACCTACGAGGGCAGCCCCAGCATTTT
TRBV20-1,.,TRBJ1-5,few,CSAEMYSNQPQHF,TGCAGTGCTGAGATGTATAGCAATCAGCCCCAGCATTTT
TRBV6-1,.,TRBJ1-1,few,CASSGRQGLNTEAFF,TGTGCCAGCAGCGGCCGGCAGGGATTGAACACTGAAGCTTTCTTT
TRBV20-1,TRBD1,TRBJ2-7,.,CSAGQGASSYEQYF,TGCAGTGCTGGACAGGGGGCGAGCTCCTACGAGCAGTACTTC
TRBV6-6,.,TRBJ2-7,.,CASLKRDTSSYEQYF,TGTGCCAGCTTAAAGCGGGACACAAGCTCCTACGAGCAGTACTTC
TRBV20-1,.,TRBJ2-5,.,CSASPPGQQETQYF,TGCAGTGCTAGCCCTCCGGGACAACAAGAGACCCAGTACTTC
TRBV10-3,.,TRBJ1-1,many,CAISEGRVDTEAFF,TGTGCCATCAGTGAGGGCAGGGTCGACACTGAAGCTTTCTTT
TRBV9,.,TRBJ1-2,few,CASSATLYGYTF,TGTGCCAGCAGCGCGACCCTCTATGGCTACACCTTC
TRBV7-9,TRBD1,TRBJ1-4,many,CASSAGTAEKLFF,TGTGCCAGCAGCGCGGGGACAGCCGAAAAACTGTTTTTT
TRBV6-1,.,TRBJ1-1,.,CASSQPEAPEAFF,TGTGCCAGCAGTCAACCCGAGGCTCCTGAAGCTTTCTTT
TRBV5-8,.,TRBJ2-7,few,CASSLTELYEQYF,TGTGCCAGCAGCTTGACAGAACTCTACGAGCAGTACTTC
TRBV2,.,TRBJ2-5,.,CASRHRAGKKETQYF,TGTGCCAGCAGACACAGGGCCGGCAAAAAAGAGACCCAGTACTTC
TRBV20-1,.,TRBJ1-5,.,CSARALAGDSGQPQHF,TGCAGTGCTAGAGCACTAGCGGGGGATTCTGGGCAGCCCCAGCATTTT
TRBV20-1,TRBD1,TRBJ1-4,few,CSAGQGSNEKLFF,TGCAGTGCAGGACAGGGTTCTAATGAAAAACTGTTTTTT
TRBV7-2,TRBD2,TRBJ2-7,.,CASSRGGGAYEQYF,TGTGCCAGCAGCCGCGGTGGGGGGGCCTACGAGCAGTACTTC
TRBV25-1,TRBD2,TRBJ2-6,once,CASSGTSGKGANVLTF,TGTGCCAGCAGCGGGACTAGCGGGAAAGGGGCCAACGTCCTGACTTTC
TRBV2,.,TRBJ1-6,.,CASRLRQTNSYNSPLHF,TGTGCCAGCAGACTCCGACAGACGAACTCCTATAATTCACCCCTCCACTTT
TRBV7-9,.,TRBJ1-5,few,CASSLAASAGQPQHF,TGTGCCAGCAGCTTGGCTGCGTCGGCAGGGCAGCCCCAGCATTTT